A single sample gave rise to the 18 T cell receptor beta chains below, sequenced in a study of cytomegalovirus exposure and HLA in healthy donors. In the PCR, 60 Vbeta and 13 Jbeta primers were used. Repertoires were generated with immunoSEQ multiplex PCR, while TCRdb's copy carries only in-frame clones and drops some. The sample lists about 210,000 clones, around four fifths occurring once. Material for sequencing was PBMCs. The receptors here all came from a woman aged 50 to 60 in good health and CMV-seropositive.

The rearrangement joins TRBV6-6 to TRBJ2-7, with D perhaps TRBD2 (6 bases). V dropped 2 bases and J dropped 5 bases, with 13 bases sitting between them. Germline CDR1 is MNHNY and CDR2 is SVGAGI (reference sequence). CDR3 length: 14 amino acids. CDR3 residues: CASSYVSGGNEQYF. The CDR3 region has the DNA TGTGCCAGCAGTTACGTTTCCGGCGGGAACGAGCAGTACTTC.

The chain couples TRBV28 to TRBJ2-2, with 11 positions matching TRBD2. This CDR3 has 15 amino acids. Trimming took 7 bases from V and 5 from J; bases not matched to a gene: 6. Germline values: CDR1 MDHEN, CDR2 SYDVKM. The chain's CDR3 is CASTLSSGGTGELFF. For the CDR3, the DNA is TGTGCCAGCACCCTGTCTAGCGGGGGGACCGGGGAGCTGTTTTTT.

V usage is TRBV6-4 and J usage is TRBJ2-2; 8 bases line up with TRBD2. The V and J ends lost 3 bases and 6 bases, in that order; junction bases with no gene match: 3. Germline V lookup: CDR1 MRHNA, CDR2 SNTAGT. The CDR3 totals 14 residues. In DNA form, the CDR3 reads TGTGCCAGCAGTGAGGGTAGCGGGGCCGGGGAGCTGTTTTTT. Its translation is CASSEGSGAGELFF.

The chain combines TRBV18 with TRBJ2-1; D is perhaps TRBD2 (5 bases). CDR3 size: 18 residues. CDR1 KGHSH and CDR2 LQKENI come from the germline V gene. Trimming took off 3 bases at V and 0 bases at J, with 18 bases between the two ends. The CDR3, as DNA: TGTGCCAGCTCACCTACCTTTATTAGCGCAAGCTCCTACAATGAGCAGTTCTTC. It encodes CASSPTFISASSYNEQFF.

This clone was recorded once. The chain uses TRBV7-6 and TRBJ1-4; D possibly corresponds to TRBD1 (5 bases). This CDR3 comprises 15 residues. With 4 bases removed from V and 5 bases from J, the gap between germline ends came to 14 bases. Looked up from germline, CDR1 is SGHVS and CDR2 is FNYEAQ. CDR3 nucleotides: TGTGCCAGCAGCTCGCTTATAGGGGTGAATGAAAAACTGTTTTTT. Translation: CASSSLIGVNEKLFF.

The chain links TRBV6-5 to TRBJ2-5; D is ambiguous. The CDR3 extends over 13 amino acids. V lost 0 bases to trimming and J lost 4 bases, with 6 bases between them. Germline V gene sequence: CDR1 MNHEY, CDR2 SVGAGI. The DNA for the CDR3 is TGTGCCAGCAGTTACTCAATCCGAGAGACCCAGTACTTC. This translates into CASSYSIRETQYF.

This chain joins TRBV2 and TRBJ2-5, with 8 bases lining up with TRBD1. V lost 7 bases to trimming and J lost 3 bases; unmatched junction nucleotides: 4. The germline V gene encodes CDR1 SNHLY and CDR2 FYNNEI. There are 13 residues in the CDR3. This CDR3 is CASKDREEETQYF. The CDR3 DNA reads as TGTGCCAGCAAGGACAGGGAGGAAGAGACCCAGTACTTC.

The chain has TRBV5-1 and TRBJ1-4; 9 nucleotides line up with TRBD1. The CDR3 is 18 amino acids. The germline gives CDR1 SGHRS, CDR2 YFSETQ. V lost 0 bases, J lost 12 bases, and 18 bases stayed unmatched. The CDR3 spells CASSLETGTGSPLAELFF. Written as DNA, the CDR3 is TGCGCCAGCAGCTTGGAAACCGGGACAGGGTCCCCCCTTGCCGAACTGTTTTTT.

The chain links TRBV7-3 to TRBJ2-5; the match to TRBD1 covers 7 bases. V shed 5 bases, J shed 4 bases, and the junction held 7 bases outside the gene matches. The CDR3 contains 14 residues. Germline CDR1 and CDR2: SGHTA and FQGTGA. CDR3: CASSPGTERETQYF. The CDR3 nucleotides read TGTGCCAGCAGCCCGGGGACAGAAAGAGAGACCCAGTACTTC.

V gene TRBV19 combines with J gene TRBJ1-1; TRBD1 agrees at 10 bases. CDR1 is LNHDA and CDR2 is SQIVND in the germline V gene (reference sequence). This CDR3 contains 15 residues. Germline trimming cut 6 bases from V and 3 bases from J; bases unmatched to any gene: 7. CDR3 nucleotides: TGTGCCAGTAGGGTTTGGACAGGGGGGGACACTGAAGCTTTCTTT. The encoded protein is CASRVWTGGDTEAFF.

The V call is TRBV6-4, the J call TRBJ2-1; 9 nucleotides line up with TRBD1. Unmatched junction bases numbered 1, after V lost 4 bases and J lost 0 bases. Per the germline V gene, CDR1 is MRHNA and CDR2 is SNTAGT. The CDR3 has 15 residues. The CDR3 region has the DNA TGTGCCAGCAGTGCGGGACAGGGCTCCTACAATGAGCAGTTCTTC. This encodes CASSAGQGSYNEQFF.

This clone was seen more than once but under ten times. Here the CDR3 DNA reads TGTGCCAGCAGCGGACACTCACGGTACGAGCAGTACTTC. Its protein is CASSGHSRYEQYF. The genes are TRBV2 and TRBJ2-7; possible D gene TRBD1, 5 bases. This CDR3 has 13 residues. Trimming took off 6 bases at V and 4 bases at J, with 13 bases between the two ends. The germline V gene has CDR1 SNHLY and CDR2 FYNNEI.

This clone was seen just once. The V and J genes are TRBV12-5 and TRBJ1-2; the D gene is possibly TRBD1 (6 bases). Germline V gene lookup returns CDR1 LGHNT and CDR2 FRNRAP. The ends were cut back, 1 base at V and 4 bases at J, with 13 bases in the middle. The length of the CDR3 is 15 residues. The CDR3 DNA sequence: TGTGCTAGTGGTTTGGGAACTGGACAGATCTATGGCTACACCTTC. Its protein is CASGLGTGQIYGYTF.

This clone is a singleton in its sample. The V call is TRBV7-9, the J call TRBJ1-1; D gene unclear. The V end lost 0 bases, the J end lost 4 bases, and 3 bases lay between the germline ends. Germline assignment: CDR1 SEHNR and CDR2 FQNEAQ (reference sequence). CDR3 length: 12 residues. For the CDR3, the DNA is TGTGCCAGCAGCTTAGCCGTCACTGAAGCTTTCTTT. It specifies CASSLAVTEAFF.

This chain connects TRBV19 to TRBJ1-2, with D maybe TRBD1 (5 bases). The germline V gene has CDR1 LNHDA and CDR2 SQIVND (reference sequence). The CDR3 extends over 14 amino acids. Between the trimmed V and J ends, which lost 3 bases and 2 bases, there was a span of 10 bases. Here the CDR3 reads CASSIQGKNYGYTF. In DNA form, the CDR3 reads TGTGCCAGTAGTATCCAGGGAAAGAACTATGGCTACACCTTC. Full variable domain (rest looked up from reference TRBV19 and TRBJ1-2): DGGITQSPKYLFRKEGQNVTLSCEQNLNHDAMYWYRQDPGQGLRLIYYSQIVNDFQKGDIAEGYSVSREKKESFPLTVTSAQKNPTAFYLCASSIQGKNYGYTFGSGTRLTVV.

Comments on this clone: The germline gene is not matched at one end of the junction; a read error may be the cause. The V gene is TRBV11-2, the J gene TRBJ2-7; TRBD1 matches 9 bases. Germline CDR1 reads SGHAT; CDR2 reads FQNNGV. This CDR3 region has 12 residues. The CDR3, as DNA: TGTGCCAGCAGCTACCGGGACAGGGAACCGAACTTC. This sequence encodes CASSYRDREPNF.

V is TRBV4-2 and J is TRBJ1-2; 7 bases map to TRBD1. This CDR3 has 15 residues. From germline, CDR1 is LGHNA and CDR2 YNFKEQ. The J segment lost 4 bases and the V segment lost 0 bases, leaving 5 bases of the junction unmatched. The CDR3 coding sequence is TGTGCCAGCAGCCAAGATCACAGGGGCGGCTATGGCTACACCTTC. This codes for CASSQDHRGGYGYTF.

The chain combines TRBV5-6 with TRBJ1-2; 7 positions agree with TRBD1. This CDR3 has 14 residues. The V segment lost 5 bases and the J segment 5 bases; nucleotides outside the gene matches: 9. Germline loops: CDR1 SGHDT, CDR2 YYEEEE. The CDR3 sequence is CASRRQGVGYGYTF. The CDR3, as DNA: TGTGCCAGCAGGCGCCAGGGGGTCGGGTATGGCTACACCTTC.